The TCR beta chain under discussion was sequenced for a study of OX40 agonist ivuxolimab in advanced cancers. Study at large: An agonistic anti-OX40 (CD134) antibody, ivuxolimab, was used to treat the patients. Those treated in dose escalation had hepatocellular carcinoma, melanoma, renal cell cancer or head and neck cancer. Intravenous ivuxolimab at 0.01 to 10 mg/kg was given to patients every 2 weeks. Study results and caveats: Normalized T-cell clonal expansion was also low in a subset of nonresponders.

The CDR3 sequence is 13 residues long. The V gene's germline CDR1 is SGHDN and CDR2 FVKESK. Between the trimmed V and J ends, which lost 1 base and 2 bases, there was a span of 4 bases. A remark on this clone: Its specificity is not known.

Sequencing used immunoSEQ multiplex PCR; TCRdb keeps in-frame clones, though not all of them. The table has approximately 58,000 clones, more than 75% seen once. The sample consisted of CD4+ or CD8+ T cells sorted from blood, taken in a trial of the OX40 agonist ivuxolimab. The chain recombines TRBV14 with TRBJ2-3; D not resolved. The source of this sequence is an adult with an advanced solid tumor such as melanoma, head and neck, liver or kidney cancer. The CDR3: CASSQGDTDTQYF. CDR3 nucleotide sequence: TGTGCCAGCAGCCAAGGAGACACAGATACGCAGTATTTT.